This T cell receptor (beta chain) was recorded in a study of blood T cell repertoires in COVID-19. In the study overall: Sites in the United States, Italy and Spain provided acute and convalescent COVID-19 samples. PBMCs, B-cell-depleted T cells, or T cells provided the cDNA or gDNA that made up the material.

Per the study methods: From reference gene primer amplification, estimates of nucleated cell counts were derived. Produced via immunoSEQ multiplex PCR; TCRdb's table is partial and in-frame only. D and trimming were read from the DNA, whereas the V and J calls and clone size are those reported in that table. The table shows some 150,000 clones, with approximately 81% occurring only once. Trimming cost V 8 bases and J 5 bases, with 15 bases left between them. In germline, CDR1 is SGHAT, CDR2 FQNNGV. This CDR3 comprises 14 residues. The chain has TRBV11-2 and TRBJ2-2, with D possibly matching TRBD2 (5 bases). The sequenced sample was peripheral blood. The source is a human donor with acute or convalescent COVID-19. The donor label of this sample is uncertain. The CDR3 region has the DNA TGTGCCAGCTTGGAGAACGGGGTGACCGGGGAGCTGTTTTTT. It translates to CASLENGVTGELFF.